These 21 T cell receptor beta chains were sequenced from one sample in a study of cytomegalovirus exposure and HLA in healthy donors. PCR involved 60 Vbeta and 13 Jbeta primers. Sequencing used immunoSEQ multiplex PCR; TCRdb keeps in-frame clones, though not all of them. The sample contains about 180,000 clones, 70% to 80% of which appear only once. The specimen sequenced was PBMCs. The source is a man aged 25-45 years in good health and CMV-seronegative.

The chain joins TRBV5-6 to TRBJ1-2, with 7 bases aligning to TRBD1. Germline-derived CDR1 and CDR2 are SGHDT and YYEEEE. Trimming took 0 bases from V and 8 from J; bases not matched to a gene: 13. This CDR3 region has 16 residues. CDR3 residues: CASSLALGTALRGYTF. CDR3 coding DNA: TGTGCCAGCAGCTTGGCCTTGGGGACAGCGCTCCGAGGCTACACCTTC.

This clone has more than one count but fewer than ten. The chain is built from TRBV5-5 and TRBJ2-7; 7 positions agree with TRBD2. Trimming at V came to 4 bases and at J to 3 bases, leaving 10 bases not matched to a gene. The CDR3 has 15 residues. Germline V gene sequence: CDR1 SGHKS, CDR2 YYEKEE (reference sequence). This CDR3 reads CASSLLSGTFYEQYF. CDR3 nucleotides: TGTGCCAGCAGCCTGCTGAGCGGGACTTTCTACGAGCAGTACTTC.

The chain uses TRBV5-1 and TRBJ2-7; D is uncertain. Trimming stripped 0 bases from V and 0 bases from J, with 16 bases between. The germline V gene has CDR1 SGHRS and CDR2 YFSETQ. This CDR3 has 17 residues. The CDR3, as DNA: TGCGCCAGCAGCTTGGGCCTCGCGGCAGTCCGCTCCTACGAGCAGTACTTC. This sequence encodes CASSLGLAAVRSYEQYF.

The rearrangement uses TRBV29-1 and TRBJ2-5; 8 nucleotides line up with TRBD1. Germline-derived CDR1 and CDR2 are SQVTM and ANQGSEA. V lost 3 bases, J lost 6 bases, and 6 bases stayed unmatched. The CDR3 runs to 13 residues. CDR3 residues: CSVDSTGVQTQYF. The CDR3 DNA is TGCAGCGTTGACTCGACAGGGGTTCAGACCCAGTACTTC.

The chain uses TRBV11-3 and TRBJ2-6; TRBD1 is a possible D gene (5 bases). CDR3 length equals 15 residues. Germline V gives CDR1 SGHNT, CDR2 YENEEA. The V and J ends lost 2 bases and 1 base respectively, with 6 bases between them. The CDR3 region is CASSLSGSGANVLTF. The CDR3 DNA reads TGTGCCAGCAGCTTATCAGGGTCTGGGGCCAACGTCCTGACTTTC.

The table lists this clone with a few counts. CDR3 DNA sequence: TGTGCCAGCTCTCTCGACAGGGTCACTGAAGCTTTCTTT. Translated: CASSLDRVTEAFF. V usage is TRBV18 and J usage is TRBJ1-1; 7 bases map to TRBD1. The CDR3 is 13 residues long. CDR1 KGHSH and CDR2 LQKENI come from the germline V gene. V lost 6 bases and J lost 4; bases outside the gene matches: 5. Based on the CDR3 plus reference TRBV18 and TRBJ1-1, the full variable domain is NAGVMQNPRHLVRRRGQEARLRCSPMKGHSHVYWYRQLPEEGLKFMVYLQKENIIDESGMPKERFSAEFPKEGPSILRIQQVVRGDSAAYFCASSLDRVTEAFFGQGTRLTVV.

This clone came up a few times. CDR3 residues: CASSFDRDTEAFF. DNA for the CDR3: TGTGCCAGCAGCTTTGACAGGGACACTGAAGCTTTCTTT. The chain couples TRBV7-3 to TRBJ1-1; 7 bases fit TRBD1. The CDR3 totals 13 residues. Trimming cost V 3 bases and J 3 bases; bases outside gene matches: 1. Germline-derived CDR1 and CDR2 are SGHTA and FQGTGA.

The V and J genes are TRBV28 and TRBJ1-2, with TRBD1 as a possible D gene (6 bases). V was cut by 6 bases and J by 7 bases, with 12 bases left in between. This CDR3 is built from 12 residues. Germline V gene lookup returns CDR1 MDHEN and CDR2 SYDVKM. The CDR3 coding sequence is TGTGCCAGCAGGGGAACAGGGCCTGGCTACACCTTC. It encodes CASRGTGPGYTF.

The chain carries TRBV30 and TRBJ2-2; D gene ambiguous. The CDR3 totals 13 residues. Germline CDR1 GTSNPN, CDR2 SVGIG (reference sequence). V dropped 2 bases and J dropped 1 base, with 5 bases sitting between them. The CDR3 nucleotides read TGTGCCTGGAGTCGACAGAACACCGGGGAGCTGTTTTTT. Translating it yields CAWSRQNTGELFF.

The chain recombines TRBV7-9 with TRBJ1-2, with TRBD1 identical over 8 bases. Germline V gene sequence: CDR1 SEHNR, CDR2 FQNEAQ (reference sequence). V gave up 1 base and J gave up 5 bases; unmatched junction bases: 3. This CDR3 is 14 amino acids long. CDR3 in DNA: TGTGCCAGCAGCTTAGGGGACAGGCCGTATGGCTACACCTTC. Protein: CASSLGDRPYGYTF.

The chain links TRBV30 to TRBJ2-1, with a weak D call TRBD1 (7 bases). This CDR3 is 14 amino acids long. The V end was cut by 4 bases, the J end by 10 bases, with 20 bases between. CDR1 and CDR2 (germline): GTSNPN, SVGIG (reference sequence). CDR3 sequence reads: CAWTTSPQGREQFF. The DNA for the CDR3 is TGTGCCTGGACCACTTCTCCACAGGGGAGGGAGCAGTTCTTC.

The chain combines TRBV30 with TRBJ1-1; D is undetermined. V lost 3 bases and J lost 1, with 6 bases in between. The CDR3 sequence is 12 residues long. Looked up from germline, CDR1 is GTSNPN and CDR2 is SVGIG (reference sequence). CDR3 loop: CAWRLANTEAFF. The CDR3 bases are TGTGCCTGGAGGCTAGCGAACACTGAAGCTTTCTTT. Complete variable domain (other parts from reference TRBV30 and TRBJ1-1): SQTIHQWPATLVQPVGSPLSLECTVEGTSNPNLYWYRQAAGRGLQLLFYSVGIGQISSEVPQNLSASRPQDRQFILSSKKLLLSDSGFYLCAWRLANTEAFFGQGTRLTVV.

The rearrangement joins TRBV5-1 to TRBJ2-6, with a tentative D call TRBD1 (5 bases). V lost 6 bases and J 0 bases, leaving 10 bases between the germline ends. This CDR3 comprises 15 residues. The V gene's germline CDR1 is SGHRS and CDR2 YFSETQ. CDR3 protein: CASNQGSSGANVLTF. The CDR3 region has the DNA TGCGCCAGCAACCAGGGTAGCTCTGGGGCCAACGTCCTGACTTTC.

The V and J genes are TRBV5-4 and TRBJ1-2, with 9 bases that match TRBD1. CDR1 and CDR2 (germline): SGHNT, YYREEE (reference sequence). V lost 4 bases and J lost 6; bases outside the gene matches: 10. The CDR3 contains 15 residues. CDR3 nucleotide sequence: TGTGCCAGCAGCCCACGGACAGGGGTGATACATGGCTACACCTTC. Translated, it gives CASSPRTGVIHGYTF.

The J gene is TRBJ1-2, the V gene TRBV29-1; 9 bases align to TRBD1. The CDR3 loop spans 12 amino acids. The J segment lost 3 bases and the V segment lost 4 bases, leaving 0 bases of the junction unmatched. Germline V gene sequence: CDR1 SQVTM, CDR2 ANQGSEA. The CDR3 reads CSVGTGDYGYTF. The CDR3 nucleotides are TGCAGCGTTGGGACAGGGGACTATGGCTACACCTTC. The variable domain in full, with the rest retrieved from reference TRBV29-1 and TRBJ1-2, is SAVISQKPSRDICQRGTSLTIQCQVDSQVTMMFWYRQQPGQSLTLIATANQGSEATYESGFVIDKFPISRPNLTFSTLTVSNMSPEDSSIYLCSVGTGDYGYTFGSGTRLTVV.

The rearrangement uses TRBV6-5 and TRBJ1-2; a weak D match, TRBD1 (6 bases). The ends were cut back, 0 bases at V and 1 base at J, with 9 bases in the middle. In germline, CDR1 is MNHEY, CDR2 SVGAGI. The CDR3 has 15 amino acids. The CDR3 region has the DNA TGTGCCAGCAGTTACTCGCGGGGGCATAACTATGGCTACACCTTC. The encoded protein is CASSYSRGHNYGYTF.

The chain employs TRBV9 and TRBJ2-7; D is perhaps TRBD2 (5 bases). Trimming left V 7 bases short and J 2 bases short, with 16 bases between. CDR3 length: 14 residues. Per germline, CDR1 SGDLS and CDR2 YYNGEE. The CDR3 sequence: CASASSLVTYEQYF. In DNA form, the CDR3 reads TGTGCCAGCGCCTCCTCACTAGTCACCTACGAGCAGTACTTC. The full variable domain, its missing parts supplied by reference TRBV9 and TRBJ2-7, is DSGVTQTPKHLITATGQRVTLRCSPRSGDLSVYWYQQSLDQGLQFLIQYYNGEERAKGNILERFSAQQFPDLHSELNLSSLELGDSALYFCASASSLVTYEQYFGPGTRLTVT.

This chain connects TRBV7-2 to TRBJ2-7; TRBD2 matches at 8 bases. J gave up 9 bases and V 5 bases, and 15 bases lay outside the gene matches. Germline V gene sequence: CDR1 SGHTA, CDR2 FQGNSA. The CDR3 totals 15 residues. Written as DNA, the CDR3 is TGTGCCAGCAGCCCCCGGGAGGGGATGGATCATGGGCAGTACTTC. Its protein product is CASSPREGMDHGQYF.

This clone was seen just once. The chain employs TRBV9 and TRBJ1-2, with a tentative D call TRBD1 (6 bases). Germline CDR1 and CDR2: SGDLS and YYNGEE. V was cut by 5 bases and J by 3 bases, with 14 bases left in between. The CDR3 loop spans 14 amino acids. CDR3 sequence (DNA): TGTGCCAGCAGTTACGGGACACCCGACTATGGCTACACCTTC. Its translation: CASSYGTPDYGYTF.

The chain carries TRBV7-9 and TRBJ1-4; 9 nucleotides line up with TRBD1. This CDR3 is 15 amino acids long. The germline CDR1 and CDR2 sequences are SEHNR and FQNEAQ (reference sequence). J gave up 8 bases and V 2 bases, and 6 bases lay outside the gene matches. The CDR3 loop reads CASSLLDRGLEKLFF. CDR3 bases: TGTGCCAGCAGCTTATTGGACAGGGGTTTAGAAAAACTGTTTTTT.

The chain combines TRBV5-8 with TRBJ1-4; TRBD1 agrees at 7 bases. V gave up 4 bases and J gave up 2 bases; unmatched junction bases: 2. Germline V gene data show CDR1 as SGHTS and CDR2 as YDEGEE. The length of the CDR3 is 14 residues. CDR3 sequence reads: CASSQDRTNEKLFF. CDR3 in DNA: TGTGCCAGCAGCCAGGACAGGACTAATGAAAAACTGTTTTTT.